This is a list of T cell receptor beta chains from one sample in a study of blood T cell repertoires in COVID-19. Repertoires were generated with immunoSEQ multiplex PCR, while TCRdb's copy carries only in-frame clones and drops some. The sample comprises 110,000 to 150,000 clones, more than 80% of which are singletons, and roughly 4% rests with the top ten. Specimen: PBMCs or T cells enriched from blood (not recorded which). These receptors all stem from a man aged 45 to 65 who had recovered from COVID-19. Both conserved end residues are trimmed from each CDR3.

>TRBV7-2
ASSLQVNTEAF
>TRBV6-2/TRBV6-3
ASSYSRGSGRARYNEQF
>TRBV5-1
ASSLVTSVGDTQY
>TRBV7-2
ASSTRTGRNTEAF
>TRBV2
ASGGDTQY
>TRBV6-1
ASSGGGHYSNQPQH
>TRBV10-3
AISEYIQEQY
>TRBV27
ASSLSRYSNQPQH
>TRBV12-3/TRBV12-4
ASRVQTNNEQF
>TRBV11-2
ASSPLGQGNSPLH
>TRBV18
ASSRSGSITEAF
>TRBV3-1/TRBV3-2
ASSRDRGTDTQY
>TRBV7-8
ASSLSGVMSYEQY
>TRBV7-8
ASSLTANYGYT
>TRBV28
ASSLSQPQH
>TRBV11-2
ASSLDRGMNTEAF
>TRBV28
ASSLFAAGVNIQY
>TRBV4-2
ASSHPAGGTQGNSGYT
>TRBV7-2
ASSPVGGPGNTIY
>TRBV30
AWSAGQVGETQY
>TRBV19
ASSNDRDRKPQH
>TRBV7-2
ASSLKRTDTQY
>TRBV7-2
ASSTDRSSQH
>TRBV7-9
AEQGKPGNTIY
>TRBV4-2
ASSSVRGGHEKLF
>TRBV28
ASSFHGQGYNEQF
>TRBV15
ATSKFPTGIGGNTIY
>TRBV9
ASSVDYRTNSPLH
>TRBV28
ASTLNRPNEKLF
>TRBV7-3
ASSLQGGELF
>TRBV28
ATLGGTGGNSPLH
>TRBV5-3
ARTGGRPYNSPLH
>TRBV28
ASRLDRVGYGYT
>TRBV19
ASSLRTGEGTYNEQF
>TRBV30
AWSVRAGFSPLH
>TRBV15
ATSRQTGQDQPQH
>TRBV11-3
ASSLTRLAGSEQF
>TRBV7-2
ASSPGLAGTGELF
>TRBV14
ASSQVTGRNIQY
>TRBV18
ASSPPLAGAKETQY
>TRBV7-2
ASSLTRTRSSYNEQF
>TRBV23-1
ASSQGQGGQETQY
>TRBV28
ASRRRLNSPLH
>TRBV25-1
ASSVGEAGYT
>TRBV4-3
ASSQDIDGRGPSGYT
>TRBV11-2
ASSAQGRLHINTGELF
>TRBV28
ASTPWTLYGYT
>TRBV28
ASSTTGHYTEAF
>TRBV9
ASSAGTRHYGYT
>TRBV7-2
ASSLAGGIDEQF
>TRBV28
ASSLNWALSYGYT
>TRBV28
ASSSGLAGGNEQF
>TRBV2
ASSYLLPGGNTIY
>TRBV5-1
ASSPGQGSNDEQF
>TRBV30
AWSTTPRGAAEQY
>TRBV3-1/TRBV3-2
ASSQGDYGQFTEAF